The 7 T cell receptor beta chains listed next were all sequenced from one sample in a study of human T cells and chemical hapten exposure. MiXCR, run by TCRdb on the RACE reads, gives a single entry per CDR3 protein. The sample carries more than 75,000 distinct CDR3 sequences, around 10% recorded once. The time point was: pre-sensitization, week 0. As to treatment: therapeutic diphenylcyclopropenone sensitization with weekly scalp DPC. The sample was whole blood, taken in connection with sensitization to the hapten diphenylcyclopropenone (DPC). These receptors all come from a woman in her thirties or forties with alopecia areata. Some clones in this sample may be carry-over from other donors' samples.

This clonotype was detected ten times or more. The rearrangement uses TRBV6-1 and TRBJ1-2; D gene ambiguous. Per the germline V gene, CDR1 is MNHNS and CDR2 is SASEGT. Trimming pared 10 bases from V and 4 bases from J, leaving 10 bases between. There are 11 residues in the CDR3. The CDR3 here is CAIRLGYGYTF. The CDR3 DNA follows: TGTGCCATCCGGCTGGGCTATGGCTACACCTTC.

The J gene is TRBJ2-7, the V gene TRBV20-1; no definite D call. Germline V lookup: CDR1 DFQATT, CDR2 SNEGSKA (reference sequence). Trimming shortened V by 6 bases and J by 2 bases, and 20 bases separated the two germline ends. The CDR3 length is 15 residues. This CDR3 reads CSAPPRAEPPYEQYF. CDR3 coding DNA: TGCAGTGCCCCCCCCCGGGCAGAGCCTCCCTACGAGCAGTACTTC.

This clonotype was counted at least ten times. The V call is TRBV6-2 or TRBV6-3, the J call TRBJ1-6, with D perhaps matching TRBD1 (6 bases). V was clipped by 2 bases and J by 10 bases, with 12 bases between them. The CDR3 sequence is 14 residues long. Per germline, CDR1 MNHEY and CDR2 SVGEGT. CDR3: CASSYQGRRSPLHF. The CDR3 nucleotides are TGTGCCAGCAGTTACCAGGGGCGCAGGTCACCCCTCCACTTT.

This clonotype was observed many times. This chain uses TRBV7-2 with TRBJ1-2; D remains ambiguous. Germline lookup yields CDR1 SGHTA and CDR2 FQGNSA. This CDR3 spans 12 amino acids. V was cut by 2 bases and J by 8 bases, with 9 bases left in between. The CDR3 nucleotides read TGTGCCAGCAGCTTAAACGGCGGGGGCTACACCTTC. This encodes CASSLNGGGYTF. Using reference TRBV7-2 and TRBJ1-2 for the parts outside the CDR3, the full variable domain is GAGVSQSPSNKVTEKGKDVELRCDPISGHTALYWYRQSLGQGLEFLIYFQGNSAPDKSGLPSDRFSAERTGGSVSTLTIQRTQQEDSAVYLCASSLNGGGYTFGSGTRLTVV.

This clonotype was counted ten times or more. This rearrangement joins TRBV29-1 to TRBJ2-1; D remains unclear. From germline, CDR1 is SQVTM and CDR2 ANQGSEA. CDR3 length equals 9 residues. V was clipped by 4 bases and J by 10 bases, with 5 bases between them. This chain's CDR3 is CSVGTEQFF. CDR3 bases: TGCAGCGTTGGAACGGAGCAGTTCTTC.

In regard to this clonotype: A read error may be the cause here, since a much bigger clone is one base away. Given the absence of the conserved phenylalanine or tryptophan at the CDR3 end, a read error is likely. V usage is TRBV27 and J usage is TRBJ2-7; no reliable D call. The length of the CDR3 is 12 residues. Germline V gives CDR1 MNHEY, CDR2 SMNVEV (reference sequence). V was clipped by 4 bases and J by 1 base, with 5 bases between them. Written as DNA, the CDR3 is TGTGCCAGCAGTTCCTCGTCCTACGAGCAGTACCTC. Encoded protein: CASSSSSYEQYL.

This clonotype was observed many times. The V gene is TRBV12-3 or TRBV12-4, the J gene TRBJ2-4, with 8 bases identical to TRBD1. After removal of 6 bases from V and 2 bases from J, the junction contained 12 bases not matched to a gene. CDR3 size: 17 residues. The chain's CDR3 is CASSPTTGGKTKNIQYF. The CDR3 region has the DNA TGTGCCAGCAGCCCAACCACAGGGGGAAAGACCAAAAACATTCAGTACTTC.